This T cell receptor beta chain was recorded in a study of vaccination and CD4 T cells after COVID-19. Study context: Ranging from 14 to 241, the interval between dose two and post-vaccine sampling had a median of roughly 73 days.

Trimming cost V 2 bases and J 4 bases; bases outside gene matches: 6. Looked up from germline, CDR1 is SGHRS and CDR2 is YFSETQ. The CDR3 runs to 15 residues. With the Oncomine TCR Beta short-read assay, DNA from cultured CD4+ T cells was sequenced. TCRdb fed the PCR reads into MiXCR, producing one record per CDR3 protein. The table has tens of thousands of distinct CDR3 sequences, approximately 48% seen once. Treatment specified: approximately 9-day PBMC culture with coronavirus spike peptide pools or control peptides (ViraFEST assay). As regards this clonotype: The antigen remains unidentified.

This clonotype was sampled from a human donor who received a COVID-19 vaccine. The sample consisted of CD4+ T cells from blood, cultured in vitro, taken before SARS-CoV-2 vaccination. The gene calls are TRBV5-1 and TRBJ2-3, with TRBD2 identical over 8 bases. Here the CDR3 reads CASSLTGGPPDTQYF. The CDR3 DNA reads TGCGCCAGCAGCTTAACGGGGGGGCCCCCAGATACGCAGTATTTT.